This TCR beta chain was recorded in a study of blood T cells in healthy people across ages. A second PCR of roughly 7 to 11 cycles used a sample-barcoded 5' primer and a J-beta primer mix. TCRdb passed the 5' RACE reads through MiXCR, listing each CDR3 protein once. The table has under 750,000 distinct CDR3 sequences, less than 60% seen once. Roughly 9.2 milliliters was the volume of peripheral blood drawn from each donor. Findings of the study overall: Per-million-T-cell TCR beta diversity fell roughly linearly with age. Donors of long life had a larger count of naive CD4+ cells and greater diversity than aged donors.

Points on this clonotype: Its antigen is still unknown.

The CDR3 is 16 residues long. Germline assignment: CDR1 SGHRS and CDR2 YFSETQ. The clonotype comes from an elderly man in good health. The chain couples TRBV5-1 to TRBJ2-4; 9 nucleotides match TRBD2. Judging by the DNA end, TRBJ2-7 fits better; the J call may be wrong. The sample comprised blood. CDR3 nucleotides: TGCGCCAGCAGCCCCGGGATAGCGGGGGTGGTCCACGAGCAGTACTTC. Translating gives CASSPGIAGVVHEQYF.